These T cell receptor beta chains were read from a single sample in a study of CD8 T cells in Susac syndrome. A single record per CDR3 protein comes from TCRdb applying MiXCR to the immunoSEQ multiplex PCR reads. The sample consists of approximately 230,000 distinct CDR3 sequences, 90% to 95% of them appearing once. Sample: CD4+ T cells from PBMCs. The receptor source for this set is a human donor with multiple sclerosis. Each CDR3 is given with its conserved first and last residue. The D gene is left open where the match is weak. Clone size is given for some rows only: seen once, a few or many times, or a class if the clone is expanded.

j_gene: TRBJ2-2; d_gene: .; v_gene: TRBV19; abundance: .; CDR3nt: TGTGCCAGTAGTATCCCCCGGGTTGGTGTGGGGCACACCGGGGAGCTGTTTTTT; CDR3aa: CASSIPRVGVGHTGELFF
j_gene: TRBJ1-2; d_gene: .; v_gene: TRBV2; abundance: .; CDR3nt: TGTGCCAGGACCCCACAGGATAACTATGGCTACACCTTC; CDR3aa: CARTPQDNYGYTF
j_gene: TRBJ2-5; d_gene: .; v_gene: TRBV29-1; abundance: .; CDR3nt: TGCAGCGTTGCGAGCAGGTGGGGACAAGAGACCCAGTACTTC; CDR3aa: CSVASRWGQETQYF
j_gene: TRBJ1-2; d_gene: .; v_gene: TRBV14; abundance: .; CDR3nt: TGTGCCAGCAGCCAAGATCGTGTCTCCGGCTACACCTTC; CDR3aa: CASSQDRVSGYTF
j_gene: TRBJ2-3; d_gene: .; v_gene: TRBV6-5; abundance: once; CDR3nt: TGTGCCAGCAGTTACTCGCATCTAGATACGCAGTATTTT; CDR3aa: CASSYSHLDTQYF
j_gene: TRBJ2-1; d_gene: TRBD1; v_gene: TRBV29-1; abundance: .; CDR3nt: TGCAGCGTTCGAAACAGGGGAAGGGGCGATGAGCAGTTCTTC; CDR3aa: CSVRNRGRGDEQFF
j_gene: TRBJ2-5; d_gene: .; v_gene: TRBV11-1; abundance: .; CDR3nt: TGTGCCAGCAGCAGGGACACCCACCAAGAGACCCAGTACTTC; CDR3aa: CASSRDTHQETQYF
j_gene: TRBJ2-2; d_gene: .; v_gene: TRBV20-1; abundance: .; CDR3nt: TGCAGTGCTATGAGATCGAGGAACACCGGGGAGCTGTTTTTT; CDR3aa: CSAMRSRNTGELFF
j_gene: TRBJ2-7; d_gene: .; v_gene: TRBV20-1; abundance: .; CDR3nt: TGCAGTGCTTGGGGACCGATGAGGCAGCAGTACTTC; CDR3aa: CSAWGPMRQQYF
j_gene: TRBJ2-7; d_gene: .; v_gene: TRBV15; abundance: .; CDR3nt: TGTGCCACCAGCAGAGACAGGGGAAGCGTCTACGAGCAGTACTTC; CDR3aa: CATSRDRGSVYEQYF
j_gene: TRBJ1-1; d_gene: TRBD1; v_gene: TRBV2; abundance: .; CDR3nt: TGTGCCAGCAGGGGGACAGGGGGGAACACTGAAGCTTTCTTT; CDR3aa: CASRGTGGNTEAFF
j_gene: TRBJ2-7; d_gene: .; v_gene: TRBV29-1; abundance: few; CDR3nt: TGCAGCGTTGGATCCAGCCCCTACGAGCAGTACTTC; CDR3aa: CSVGSSPYEQYF